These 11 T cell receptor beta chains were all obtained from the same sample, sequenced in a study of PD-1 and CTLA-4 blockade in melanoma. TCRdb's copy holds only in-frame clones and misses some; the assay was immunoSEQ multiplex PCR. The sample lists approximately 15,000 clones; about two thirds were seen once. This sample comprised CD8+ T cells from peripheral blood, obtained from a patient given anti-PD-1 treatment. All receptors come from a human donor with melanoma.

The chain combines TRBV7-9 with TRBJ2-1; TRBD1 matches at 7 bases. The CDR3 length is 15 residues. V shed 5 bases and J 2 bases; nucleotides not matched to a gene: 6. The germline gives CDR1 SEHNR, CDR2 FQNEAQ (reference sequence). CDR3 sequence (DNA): TGTGCCAGCAGCCCCCGAGGACAGGCCTACAATGAGCAGTTCTTC. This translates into CASSPRGQAYNEQFF.

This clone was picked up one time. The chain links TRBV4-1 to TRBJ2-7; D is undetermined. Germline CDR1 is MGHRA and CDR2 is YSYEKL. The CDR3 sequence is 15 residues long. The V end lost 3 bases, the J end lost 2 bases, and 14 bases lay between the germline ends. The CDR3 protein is CASSQVPDKTYEQYF. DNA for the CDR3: TGCGCCAGCAGCCAGGTTCCCGACAAGACCTACGAGCAGTACTTC.

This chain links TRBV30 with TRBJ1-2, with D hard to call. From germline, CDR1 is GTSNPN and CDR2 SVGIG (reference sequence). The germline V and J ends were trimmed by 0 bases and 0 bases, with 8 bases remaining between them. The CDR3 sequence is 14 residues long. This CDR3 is CAWSVALSNYGYTF. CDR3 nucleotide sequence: TGTGCCTGGAGTGTAGCTTTATCTAACTATGGCTACACCTTC.

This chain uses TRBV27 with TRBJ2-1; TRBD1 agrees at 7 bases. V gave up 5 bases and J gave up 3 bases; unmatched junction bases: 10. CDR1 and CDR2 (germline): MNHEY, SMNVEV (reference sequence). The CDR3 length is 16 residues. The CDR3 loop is CASSPTGTEFYNEQFF. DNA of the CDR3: TGTGCCAGCAGTCCTACCGGGACAGAGTTCTACAATGAGCAGTTCTTC.

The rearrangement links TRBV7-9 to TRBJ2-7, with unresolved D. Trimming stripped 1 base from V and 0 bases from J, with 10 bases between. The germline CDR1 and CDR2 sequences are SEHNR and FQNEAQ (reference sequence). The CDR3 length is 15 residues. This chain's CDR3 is CASSLVVGYSYEQYF. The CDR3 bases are TGTGCCAGCAGCTTAGTTGTCGGATACTCCTACGAGCAGTACTTC.

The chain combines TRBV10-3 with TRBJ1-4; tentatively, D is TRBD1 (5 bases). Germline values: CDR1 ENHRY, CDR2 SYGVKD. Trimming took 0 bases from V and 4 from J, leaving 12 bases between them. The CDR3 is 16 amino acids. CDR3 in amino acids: CAISESSDSYNEKLFF. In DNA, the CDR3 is TGTGCCATCAGTGAGTCTAGCGACAGCTATAATGAAAAACTGTTTTTT.

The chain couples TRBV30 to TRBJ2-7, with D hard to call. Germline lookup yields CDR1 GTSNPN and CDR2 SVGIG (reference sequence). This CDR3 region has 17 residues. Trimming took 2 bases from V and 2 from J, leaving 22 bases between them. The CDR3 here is CAWSNEAPARMAYEQYF. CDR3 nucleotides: TGTGCCTGGAGTAACGAGGCCCCCGCCAGGATGGCCTACGAGCAGTACTTC.

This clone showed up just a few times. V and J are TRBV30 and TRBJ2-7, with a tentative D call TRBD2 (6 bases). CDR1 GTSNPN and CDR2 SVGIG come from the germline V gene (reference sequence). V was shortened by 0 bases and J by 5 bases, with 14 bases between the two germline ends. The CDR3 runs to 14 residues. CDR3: CAWSVSGGGDEQYF. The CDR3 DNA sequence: TGTGCCTGGAGTGTAAGTGGGGGAGGCGACGAGCAGTACTTC. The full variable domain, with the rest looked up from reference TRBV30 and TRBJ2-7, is SQTIHQWPATLVQPVGSPLSLECTVEGTSNPNLYWYRQAAGRGLQLLFYSVGIGQISSEVPQNLSASRPQDRQFILSSKKLLLSDSGFYLCAWSVSGGGDEQYFGPGTRLTVT.

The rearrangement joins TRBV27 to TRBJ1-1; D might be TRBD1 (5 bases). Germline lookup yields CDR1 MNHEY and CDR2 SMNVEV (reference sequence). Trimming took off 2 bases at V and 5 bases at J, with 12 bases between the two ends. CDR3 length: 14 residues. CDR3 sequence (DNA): TGTGCCAGCAGTTTAGGACCGCGGGGGACTGAAGCTTTCTTT. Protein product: CASSLGPRGTEAFF.

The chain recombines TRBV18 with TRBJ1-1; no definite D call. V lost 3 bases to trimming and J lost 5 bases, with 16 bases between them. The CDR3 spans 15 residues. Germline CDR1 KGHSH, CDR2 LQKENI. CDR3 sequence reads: CASSPLEGMDTEAFF. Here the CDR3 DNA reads TGTGCCAGCTCACCCCTAGAGGGAATGGATACTGAAGCTTTCTTT.

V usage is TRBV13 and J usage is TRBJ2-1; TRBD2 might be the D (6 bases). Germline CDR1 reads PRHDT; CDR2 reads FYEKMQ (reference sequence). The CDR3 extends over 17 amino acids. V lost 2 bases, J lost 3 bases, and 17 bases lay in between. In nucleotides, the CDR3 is TGTGCCAGCAGCTTAAACGGTGGTTCGGGACTCTACAATGAGCAGTTCTTC. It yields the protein CASSLNGGSGLYNEQFF.